This entry concerns a single TCR beta chain. What it binds is not known. The same CDR3 can be traced to other DNA sequences in this sample. The data stem from a study of T cell responses to AZD1222 COVID-19 vaccine. Across the whole study: Second doses were pooled across both intervals (about 4 or about 12 weeks). Study findings and constraints: Spike was spanned by vaccine-associated CD4 TCRs, which were dominant at 160-218 and 743-854. Donor demographics were predominantly white British with a female majority; clonal diversity may be underestimated. An increase in Spike-specific TCR breadth and depth was observed after two AZD1222 doses.

This table comes from immunoSEQ multiplex PCR, and its TCRdb copy is limited to in-frame clones, with some not included. In the table there are around 100,000 clones, about 88% of which are singletons. The specimen comprised peripheral blood, sampled on day 0 of AZD1222 vaccination. This TCR was recovered from an adult in good health.

The DNA of the CDR3 is TGTGCCACCAGAGGCCAGAACACTGAAGCTTTCTTT. Translating gives CATRGQNTEAFF. The rearrangement uses TRBV24-1 and TRBJ1-1, with no clear D. The CDR3 is made up of 12 amino acids. Trimming took 7 bases from V and 1 from J, leaving 6 bases between them. Germline V CDR1 and CDR2: KGHDR, SFDVKD.